The next 30 T cell receptor beta chains were all read from a single sample in a study of control samples from healthy donors and cancer patients. Clones were read by immunoSEQ multiplex PCR, and TCRdb kept only the in-frame ones, dropping some. The sample holds 140,000 to 150,000 clones, 89% seen once. Input material: blood. The receptors were gathered from a man aged 25-45 years in good health.

The genes are TRBV21-1 and TRBJ2-1; the table's TRBD2 call for D was not verified on the DNA. TRBV21-1 is an annotated pseudogene. The CDR3 covers 13 residues. The CDR3 coding sequence is TGTGCCAGCTCCCCCGCCAGCGGGGGTGAGCAGTTCTTC. Translating it yields CASSPASGGEQFF.

This clone was detected only a few times. The V call is TRBV18, the J call TRBJ2-3; weak D call: TRBD1 (5 bases). The length of the CDR3 is 15 residues. Germline V gene sequence: CDR1 KGHSH, CDR2 LQKENI. V lost 5 bases and J 2 bases, leaving 14 bases between the germline ends. The CDR3 sequence: CASSSWGGDTDTQYF. The DNA of the CDR3 is TGTGCCAGCTCATCGTGGGGCGGAGACACAGATACGCAGTATTTT.

V gene TRBV5-8 combines with J gene TRBJ1-1; unclear D gene. Germline V gene lookup returns CDR1 SGHTS and CDR2 YDEGEE. V was trimmed by 3 bases and J by 5 bases, leaving 11 bases between them. The CDR3 spans 13 residues. CDR3 sequence: CASSSGGRTEAFF. The CDR3 coding sequence is TGTGCCAGCAGCTCAGGTGGGAGGACTGAAGCTTTCTTT.

The chain links TRBV9 to TRBJ1-1, with D hard to call. CDR3 length: 14 amino acids. Germline lookup yields CDR1 SGDLS and CDR2 YYNGEE. Deletions cut 4 bases from V and 1 base from J, with 11 bases between. For the CDR3, the DNA is TGTGCCAGCAGCTCCCAGGCCGCGAACACTGAAGCTTTCTTT. It codes for CASSSQAANTEAFF.

The gene calls are TRBV14 and TRBJ2-3; no definite D call. CDR1 and CDR2 (germline): SGHDN, FVKESK. The CDR3 runs 11 residues. The ends were cut back, 2 bases at V and 10 bases at J, with 7 bases in the middle. CDR3 DNA sequence: TGTGCCAGCAGCCAACGAGGACCGCAGTATTTT. Translating gives CASSQRGPQYF.

This chain uses TRBV7-2 with TRBJ2-6; no clear D gene. The germline V gene has CDR1 SGHTA and CDR2 FQGNSA. The CDR3 loop spans 15 amino acids. V gave up 5 bases and J gave up 0 bases, with 8 bases separating them. Here the CDR3 DNA reads TGTGCCAGCAGCCCCTGGGGCTCTGGGGCCAACGTCCTGACTTTC. Translating it yields CASSPWGSGANVLTF.

This clone was detected once. The chain couples TRBV25-1 to TRBJ2-7; weak D call: TRBD1 (6 bases). The germline V gene has CDR1 MGHDK and CDR2 SYGVNS. Trimming left V 5 bases short and J 3 bases short, with 14 bases between. The CDR3 has 14 residues. CDR3 sequence reads: CASSKGLGGYEQYF. DNA of the CDR3: TGTGCCAGCAGTAAAGGATTAGGGGGCTACGAGCAGTACTTC.

The rearrangement links TRBV19 to TRBJ1-1; D gene unclear. The CDR3 runs to 13 residues. The germline CDR1 and CDR2 sequences are LNHDA and SQIVND (reference sequence). V lost 7 bases and J lost 1, with 10 bases in between. This CDR3 reads CASNPYGNTEAFF. As DNA, the CDR3 is TGTGCCAGTAACCCCTACGGGAACACTGAAGCTTTCTTT.

V gene TRBV19 combines with J gene TRBJ2-3, with D possibly TRBD2 on 6 matching bases. V was clipped by 2 bases and J by 6 bases, with 18 bases between them. The germline CDR1 and CDR2 sequences are LNHDA and SQIVND (reference sequence). The CDR3 contains 16 residues. The DNA of the CDR3 is TGTGCCAGTAGTATACAAGAGGCGGGATCTTGGGATACGCAGTATTTT. Translated: CASSIQEAGSWDTQYF.

The rearrangement links TRBV5-1 to TRBJ2-5; TRBD2 matches at 15 bases. Germline V gene data show CDR1 as SGHRS and CDR2 as YFSETQ. The CDR3 sequence is 17 residues long. V gave up 3 bases and J gave up 5 bases; unmatched junction bases: 8. DNA for the CDR3: TGCGCCAGCAGCTATCTGGGACTAGCGGGAGGCGGGGAGACCCAGTACTTC. It yields the protein CASSYLGLAGGGETQYF.

The chain couples TRBV7-9 to TRBJ2-5; 10 nucleotides agree with TRBD2. This CDR3 is built from 15 residues. V lost 5 bases and J lost 5; bases outside the gene matches: 8. CDR1 SEHNR and CDR2 FQNEAQ come from the germline V gene (reference sequence). CDR3 in amino acids: CASSQALAGAETQYF. In DNA form, the CDR3 reads TGTGCCAGCAGCCAGGCGCTAGCGGGGGCGGAGACCCAGTACTTC.

The V and J genes are TRBV5-1 and TRBJ2-2; 9 bases align to TRBD2. Trimming removed 0 bases from V and 7 bases from J; junction bases left unmatched: 10. The CDR3 totals 17 residues. CDR1 and CDR2 (germline): SGHRS, YFSETQ. This CDR3 is CASSLVPSGTVGGELFF. CDR3 in DNA: TGCGCCAGCAGCTTGGTACCTAGCGGGACCGTTGGCGGGGAGCTGTTTTTT.

This clone was recorded only once. The rearrangement joins TRBV6-6 to TRBJ2-3; D gene unclear. CDR1 MNHNY and CDR2 SVGAGI come from the germline V gene (reference sequence). This CDR3 is built from 15 residues. V lost 4 bases to trimming and J lost 4 bases, with 15 bases between them. This CDR3 is CASSSPRPSADTQYF. CDR3 nucleotides: TGTGCCAGCAGTTCCCCCCGGCCCAGTGCAGATACGCAGTATTTT.

In this sample, this clone turned up once. The chain links TRBV7-9 to TRBJ2-2, with 10 bases aligning to TRBD2. Losses at the gene ends were 8 bases for V and 0 bases for J; bases not matched to a gene: 0. Germline V lookup: CDR1 SEHNR, CDR2 FQNEAQ (reference sequence). The CDR3 has 14 amino acids. For the CDR3, the DNA is TGTGCCAGCGGGACTAGCGCGAACACCGGGGAGCTGTTTTTT. Translating it yields CASGTSANTGELFF.

The V and J genes are TRBV9 and TRBJ2-5; 7 bases align to TRBD2. Trimming removed 4 bases from V and 2 bases from J; junction bases left unmatched: 8. The CDR3 covers 15 residues. The germline V gene encodes CDR1 SGDLS and CDR2 YYNGEE. This CDR3 is CASSPRDYLQETQYF. The CDR3 DNA reads as TGTGCCAGCAGCCCGCGGGACTACCTTCAAGAGACCCAGTACTTC. Full variable domain (remainder filled in from reference TRBV9 and TRBJ2-5): DSGVTQTPKHLITATGQRVTLRCSPRSGDLSVYWYQQSLDQGLQFLIQYYNGEERAKGNILERFSAQQFPDLHSELNLSSLELGDSALYFCASSPRDYLQETQYFGPGTRLLVL.

The chain carries TRBV6-2 or TRBV6-3 and TRBJ2-1, with D perhaps TRBD2 (5 bases). Trimming removed 0 bases at V and 0 bases at J, with 9 bases between. Germline V gene data show CDR1 as MNHEY and CDR2 as SVGEGT. The CDR3 sequence is 16 residues long. CDR3 nucleotide sequence: TGTGCCAGCAGTTACTCGACGGAGGTCTCCTACAATGAGCAGTTCTTC. The encoded protein is CASSYSTEVSYNEQFF.

As DNA, the CDR3 is TGTGCCACAGGGATGAAGGAGAATTCTAACTATGGCTACACCTTC. Amino acid sequence: CATGMKENSNYGYTF. V and J are TRBV24-1 and TRBJ1-2; D not certain. The V gene's germline CDR1 is KGHDR and CDR2 SFDVKD. V lost 10 bases and J 0 bases, leaving 17 bases between the germline ends. This CDR3 is built from 15 residues.

The chain is built from TRBV18 and TRBJ2-7; D is unclear. CDR3 length equals 19 residues. The ends were cut back, 3 bases at V and 2 bases at J, with 26 bases in the middle. CDR1 is KGHSH, CDR2 LQKENI, per germline. CDR3 nucleotide sequence: TGTGCCAGCTCACCTCAATCAGTAGACCGCTCAAGCACGGCCTACGAGCAGTACTTC. Translating gives CASSPQSVDRSSTAYEQYF.

This clone has just one count. The V and J genes are TRBV7-6 and TRBJ2-1; 8 bases line up with TRBD2. The CDR3 spans 16 residues. With V trimmed by 2 bases and J by 0 bases, 3 bases remained unmatched. From germline, CDR1 is SGHVS and CDR2 FNYEAQ. The CDR3 here is CASSLSSGSSYNEQFF. The CDR3 DNA is TGTGCCAGCAGCTTAAGCAGCGGGAGCTCCTACAATGAGCAGTTCTTC.

The rearrangement joins TRBV19 to TRBJ2-1; TRBD1 agrees at 7 bases. Unmatched junction bases numbered 7, after V lost 4 bases and J lost 4 bases. The CDR3 covers 15 residues. Germline V gene lookup returns CDR1 LNHDA and CDR2 SQIVND (reference sequence). CDR3 sequence reads: CASSKPGQRYNEQFF. The CDR3 coding sequence is TGTGCCAGTAGTAAACCGGGACAGCGATACAATGAGCAGTTCTTC.

The chain carries TRBV18 and TRBJ2-7; the D is unclear. CDR1 KGHSH and CDR2 LQKENI come from the germline V gene. V lost 2 bases and J 6 bases, leaving 14 bases between the germline ends. The CDR3 length is 14 residues. CDR3 protein: CASSPFFRQSEQYF. The CDR3, as DNA: TGTGCCAGCTCACCATTTTTTCGGCAGTCCGAGCAGTACTTC.

V is TRBV14 and J is TRBJ1-5; D may be TRBD1 (5 bases). V lost 4 bases to trimming and J lost 4 bases, with 11 bases between them. This CDR3 comprises 14 residues. From germline, CDR1 is SGHDN and CDR2 FVKESK. In DNA, the CDR3 is TGTGCCAGCAGCCGGGGGGGAGGGAATCAGCCCCAGCATTTT. It specifies CASSRGGGNQPQHF.

This rearrangement joins TRBV21-1 to TRBJ2-1. TRBV21-1 is a pseudogene locus. This CDR3 is 15 amino acids long. The CDR3 DNA is TGTGCCAGCAGCAAAACCGGTCTTTTGGCTAATGAGCAGTTCTTC. Translated: CASSKTGLLANEQFF.

The chain joins TRBV15 to TRBJ2-1; D call uncertain. The CDR3 contains 12 residues. The V end lost 4 bases, the J end lost 4 bases, and 5 bases lay between the germline ends. Germline CDR1 is LNHNV and CDR2 is YYDKDF (reference sequence). The CDR3 loop is CATSKPYNEQFF. Here the CDR3 DNA reads TGTGCCACCAGCAAGCCTTACAATGAGCAGTTCTTC.

The chain links TRBV6-2 or TRBV6-3 to TRBJ1-1; 7 bases are shared with TRBD1. Germline-derived CDR1 and CDR2 are MNHEY and SVGEGT. The V and J ends lost 5 bases and 6 bases, in that order; junction bases with no gene match: 3. The CDR3 spans 12 residues. CDR3 DNA: TGTGCCAGCAGTCGGGACAGCTCTGAAGCTTTCTTT. This gives the protein CASSRDSSEAFF.

This clone was observed a handful of times. V usage is TRBV5-1 and J usage is TRBJ2-1, with 10 bases fitting TRBD2. J was trimmed by 10 bases and V by 4 bases; bases with no gene match: 5. Looked up from germline, CDR1 is SGHRS and CDR2 is YFSETQ. The CDR3 runs to 13 residues. This CDR3 reads CASSHGTSVEQFF. The CDR3 DNA sequence: TGCGCCAGCAGCCACGGGACTAGCGTCGAGCAGTTCTTC. The variable domain in full, with the rest retrieved from reference TRBV5-1 and TRBJ2-1, is KAGVTQTPRYLIKTRGQQVTLSCSPISGHRSVSWYQQTPGQGLQFLFEYFSETQRNKGNFPGRFSGRQFSNSRSEMNVSTLELGDSALYLCASSHGTSVEQFFGPGTRLTVL.

Concerning this clone: This same CDR3 is encoded by further DNA sequences in the sample. This chain joins TRBV7-9 and TRBJ1-2; 8 bases agree with TRBD1. The ends lost 5 bases at V and 0 bases at J; junction bases unmatched: 5. Germline CDR1 and CDR2: SEHNR and FQNEAQ (reference sequence). The CDR3 covers 15 residues. The CDR3 DNA is TGTGCCAGCAGCCGTGACAGGGGAGCTAACTATGGCTACACCTTC. This sequence encodes CASSRDRGANYGYTF.

This chain uses TRBV29-1 with TRBJ2-3; D tentatively reads TRBD1 or TRBD2 (6 bases each). CDR3 length equals 14 residues. CDR1 and CDR2 from the germline V gene are SQVTM and ANQGSEA. The ends were cut back, 7 bases at V and 1 base at J, with 15 bases in the middle. Here the CDR3 reads CSAGGGGGTDTQYF. The DNA of the CDR3 is TGCAGCGCTGGAGGGGGAGGAGGCACAGATACGCAGTATTTT.

The chain joins TRBV5-1 to TRBJ2-2, with no clear D. This CDR3 comprises 13 residues. The germline V gene has CDR1 SGHRS and CDR2 YFSETQ. The V gene lost 5 bases and the J gene lost 1 base, with 6 bases spanning the gap. The CDR3 region has the DNA TGCGCCAGCAGGCTGATGAACACCGGGGAGCTGTTTTTT. This codes for CASRLMNTGELFF.

This sequence joins TRBV4-1 and TRBJ2-5; D is perhaps TRBD2 (6 bases). The V gene's germline CDR1 is MGHRA and CDR2 YSYEKL. V shed 1 base and J shed 8 bases, with 14 bases lying between them. The CDR3 consists of 14 residues. The CDR3 nucleotides read TGCGCCAGCAGCCAAGTGACGGGGGTGGTAACCCAGTACTTC. This sequence encodes CASSQVTGVVTQYF.